A selection of T cell receptor beta chains follows, all from one sample in a study of shared clonotypes between healthy human individuals. Only in-frame clones appear in the TCRdb table, and some are missing; sequencing was by immunoSEQ multiplex PCR. The table lists about 2.5 million clones, 85% to 95% of them singletons. Material: naive CD4+ T cells from PBMCs. The source is a man younger than 30 in good health. Some clones in this sample may be carry-over from other donors' samples. Each CDR3 is given with its conserved first and last residue. The order of the fields is V gene, D gene, clone size, J gene, CDR3 DNA, CDR3 protein. The D gene is left open where the match is weak. Clone size is shown for a subset of rows, as once, few, many or a class of expanded clone.

v_call: TRBV5-1; d_call: TRBD2; clone_size: .; j_call: TRBJ2-5; cdr3_nt: TGCGCCAGCGGAACTAGCGGGAGATTAGGGGAGACCCAGTACTTC; cdr3_aa: CASGTSGRLGETQYF
v_call: TRBV5-1; d_call: TRBD2; clone_size: once; j_call: TRBJ2-6; cdr3_nt: TGCGCCAGCAGGGGTCGGCGGGAGGGCCTTGGGGCCAACGTCCTGACTTTC; cdr3_aa: CASRGRREGLGANVLTF
v_call: TRBV4-1; d_call: .; clone_size: .; j_call: TRBJ2-7; cdr3_nt: TGCGCCAGCAGCCAAGATCCCGGGATCTACGAGCAGTACTTC; cdr3_aa: CASSQDPGIYEQYF
v_call: TRBV5-4; d_call: .; clone_size: .; j_call: TRBJ2-7; cdr3_nt: TGTGCCAGCAGCTTAGTGATGGGAGACGAGCAGTACTTC; cdr3_aa: CASSLVMGDEQYF
v_call: TRBV7-2; d_call: .; clone_size: .; j_call: TRBJ2-7; cdr3_nt: TGTGCCAGCAGCTTAGACGCCAGGGGCTACGAGCAGTACTTC; cdr3_aa: CASSLDARGYEQYF
v_call: TRBV5-4; d_call: TRBD2; clone_size: .; j_call: TRBJ2-7; cdr3_nt: TGTGCCAGCAGCGGTAGCGGGGTTCTAGACTACGAGCAGTACTTC; cdr3_aa: CASSGSGVLDYEQYF
v_call: TRBV10-3; d_call: TRBD2; clone_size: .; j_call: TRBJ2-1; cdr3_nt: TGTGCCATCAGTGAGTCCCTTAGACTAGCGGGAGCTAGGGATGAGCAGTTCTTC; cdr3_aa: CAISESLRLAGARDEQFF
v_call: TRBV7-3; d_call: TRBD1; clone_size: .; j_call: TRBJ2-3; cdr3_nt: TGTGCCAGCAGCTTTCCAGGGGGTACGCAGTATTTT; cdr3_aa: CASSFPGGTQYF
v_call: TRBV19; d_call: .; clone_size: .; j_call: TRBJ2-2; cdr3_nt: TGTGCCAGTAGTAGTTTCGGGACAACCCAGAACACCGGGGAGCTGTTTTTT; cdr3_aa: CASSSFGTTQNTGELFF
v_call: TRBV29-1; d_call: TRBD1; clone_size: .; j_call: TRBJ1-5; cdr3_nt: TGCAGCGCTGGGCAGGGGGCCAATCAGCCCCAGCATTTT; cdr3_aa: CSAGQGANQPQHF
v_call: TRBV18; d_call: .; clone_size: once; j_call: TRBJ1-2; cdr3_nt: TGTGCCAGCTCACCACGGTTGGGCTTCGATGGCTACACCTTC; cdr3_aa: CASSPRLGFDGYTF
v_call: TRBV29-1; d_call: TRBD2; clone_size: .; j_call: TRBJ2-3; cdr3_nt: TGCAGCGGAGCGGGAGGAAACACAGATACGCAGTATTTT; cdr3_aa: CSGAGGNTDTQYF
v_call: TRBV4-2; d_call: TRBD2; clone_size: once; j_call: TRBJ2-7; cdr3_nt: TGTGCCAGCAGCCAAGATCGGCCTAGCGGCCTTTACGAGCAGTACTTC; cdr3_aa: CASSQDRPSGLYEQYF
v_call: TRBV18; d_call: .; clone_size: .; j_call: TRBJ1-2; cdr3_nt: TGTGCCAGCTCACCCGGCAGGTTGGCTGACTATGGCTACACCTTC; cdr3_aa: CASSPGRLADYGYTF
v_call: TRBV28; d_call: .; clone_size: .; j_call: TRBJ2-6; cdr3_nt: TGTGCCAGCACCCCGGGGTTGGGGGCCAACGTCCTGACTTTC; cdr3_aa: CASTPGLGANVLTF
v_call: TRBV5-1; d_call: .; clone_size: .; j_call: TRBJ1-1; cdr3_nt: TGCGCCAGCAGCTTGGCTAACCCATACAAGGGGGACACTGAAGCTTTCTTT; cdr3_aa: CASSLANPYKGDTEAFF
v_call: TRBV7-9; d_call: .; clone_size: .; j_call: TRBJ1-1; cdr3_nt: TGTGCCAGCAGCCCATGGACGGCCGTGAACACTGAAGCTTTCTTT; cdr3_aa: CASSPWTAVNTEAFF